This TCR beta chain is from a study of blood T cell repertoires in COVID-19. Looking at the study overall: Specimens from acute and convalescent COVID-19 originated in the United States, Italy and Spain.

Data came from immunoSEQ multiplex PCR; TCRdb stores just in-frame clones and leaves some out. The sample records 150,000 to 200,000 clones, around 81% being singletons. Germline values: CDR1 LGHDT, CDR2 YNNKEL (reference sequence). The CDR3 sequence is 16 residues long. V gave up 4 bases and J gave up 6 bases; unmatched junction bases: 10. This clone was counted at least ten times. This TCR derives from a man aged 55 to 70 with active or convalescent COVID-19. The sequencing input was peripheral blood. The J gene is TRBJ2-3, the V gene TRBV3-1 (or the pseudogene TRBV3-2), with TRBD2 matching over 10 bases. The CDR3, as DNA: TGTGCCAGCAGCCCCGGCGGAGCGGGGGGGCGGGATACGCAGTATTTT. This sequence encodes CASSPGGAGGRDTQYF.